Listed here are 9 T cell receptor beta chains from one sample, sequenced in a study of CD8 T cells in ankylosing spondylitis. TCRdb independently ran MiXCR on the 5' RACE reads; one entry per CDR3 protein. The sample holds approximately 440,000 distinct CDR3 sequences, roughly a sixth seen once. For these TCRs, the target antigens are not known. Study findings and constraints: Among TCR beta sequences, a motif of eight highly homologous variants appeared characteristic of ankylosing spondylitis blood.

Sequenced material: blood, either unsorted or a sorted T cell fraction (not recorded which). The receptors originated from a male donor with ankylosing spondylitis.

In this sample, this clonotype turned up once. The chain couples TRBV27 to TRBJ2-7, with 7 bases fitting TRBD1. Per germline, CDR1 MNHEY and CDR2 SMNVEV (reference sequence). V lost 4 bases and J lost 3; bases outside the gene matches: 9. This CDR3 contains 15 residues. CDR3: CASSSRTGSYYEQYF. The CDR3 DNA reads TGTGCCAGCAGTTCCCGGACAGGATCATACTACGAGCAGTACTTC.

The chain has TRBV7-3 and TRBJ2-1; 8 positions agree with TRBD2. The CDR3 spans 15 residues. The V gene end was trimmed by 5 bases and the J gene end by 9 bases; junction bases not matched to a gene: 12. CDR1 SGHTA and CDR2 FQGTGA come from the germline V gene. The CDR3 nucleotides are TGTGCCAGCAGCCGGGCCGGGACTAGAAACGGTGAGCAGTTCTTC. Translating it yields CASSRAGTRNGEQFF.

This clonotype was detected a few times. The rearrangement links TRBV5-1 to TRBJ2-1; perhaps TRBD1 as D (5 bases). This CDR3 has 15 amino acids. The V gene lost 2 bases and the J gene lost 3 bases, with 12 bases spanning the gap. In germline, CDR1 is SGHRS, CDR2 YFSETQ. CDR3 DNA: TGCGCCAGCAGCTTAAATGGGGCTAGCTACAATGAGCAGTTCTTC. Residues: CASSLNGASYNEQFF.

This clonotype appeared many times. CDR3 coding DNA: TGTGCCAGCAAAATTTCGGTTTTAGGCACTGAAGCTTTCTTT. The encoded protein is CASKISVLGTEAFF. The rearrangement uses TRBV7-6 and TRBJ1-1; unclear D gene. Germline V gene sequence: CDR1 SGHVS, CDR2 FNYEAQ. The CDR3 runs 14 residues. V lost 7 bases and J lost 4, with 16 bases in between.

The CDR3 sequence is CASSLALGVRETQYF. The DNA for the CDR3 is TGTGCCAGCAGCTTAGCGCTGGGGGTGAGGGAGACCCAGTACTTC. V usage is TRBV7-6 and J usage is TRBJ2-5, with D perhaps assigned TRBD1 or TRBD2 (5 bases each). This CDR3 comprises 15 residues. Trimming took 0 bases from V and 5 from J, leaving 13 bases between them. Germline CDR1 SGHVS, CDR2 FNYEAQ.

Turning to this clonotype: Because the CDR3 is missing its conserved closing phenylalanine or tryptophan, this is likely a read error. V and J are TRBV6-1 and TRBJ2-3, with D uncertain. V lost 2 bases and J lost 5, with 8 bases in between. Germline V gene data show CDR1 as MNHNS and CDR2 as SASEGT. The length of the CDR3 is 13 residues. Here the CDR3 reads CASSEMWIDTQYL. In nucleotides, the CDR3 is TGTGCCAGCAGTGAAATGTGGATAGATACGCAGTATTTA.

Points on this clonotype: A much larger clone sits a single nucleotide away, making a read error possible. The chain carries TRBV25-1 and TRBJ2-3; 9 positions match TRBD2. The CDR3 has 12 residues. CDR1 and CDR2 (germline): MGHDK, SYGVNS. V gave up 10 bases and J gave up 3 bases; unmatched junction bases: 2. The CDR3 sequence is CAIAGETDTQYF. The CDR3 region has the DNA TGTGCCATAGCGGGAGAGACAGATACGCAGTATTTT. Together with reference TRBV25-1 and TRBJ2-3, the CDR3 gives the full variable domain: EADIYQTPRYLVIGTGKKITLECSQTMGHDKMYWYQQDPGMELHLIHYSYGVNSTEKGDLSSESTVSRIRTEHFPLTLESARPSHTSQYLCAIAGETDTQYFGPGTRLTVL.

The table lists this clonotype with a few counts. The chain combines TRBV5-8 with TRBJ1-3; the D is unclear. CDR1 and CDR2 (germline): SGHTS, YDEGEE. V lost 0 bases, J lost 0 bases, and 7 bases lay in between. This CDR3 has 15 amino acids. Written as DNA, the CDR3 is TGTGCCAGCAGCTTGGGAACGGACTCTGGAAACACCATATATTTT. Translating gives CASSLGTDSGNTIYF. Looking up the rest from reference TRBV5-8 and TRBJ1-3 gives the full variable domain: EAGVTQSPTHLIKTRGQQATLRCSPISGHTSVYWYQQALGLGLQFLLWYDEGEERNRGNFPPRFSGRQFPNYSSELNVNALELEDSALYLCASSLGTDSGNTIYFGEGSWLTVV.

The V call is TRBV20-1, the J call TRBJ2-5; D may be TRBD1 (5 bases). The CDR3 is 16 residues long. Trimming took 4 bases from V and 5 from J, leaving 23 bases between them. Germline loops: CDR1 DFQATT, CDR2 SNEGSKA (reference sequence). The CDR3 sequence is CSAIVGGARVGETQYF. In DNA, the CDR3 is TGCAGTGCTATCGTGGGTGGGGCGCGAGTGGGGGAGACCCAGTACTTC.